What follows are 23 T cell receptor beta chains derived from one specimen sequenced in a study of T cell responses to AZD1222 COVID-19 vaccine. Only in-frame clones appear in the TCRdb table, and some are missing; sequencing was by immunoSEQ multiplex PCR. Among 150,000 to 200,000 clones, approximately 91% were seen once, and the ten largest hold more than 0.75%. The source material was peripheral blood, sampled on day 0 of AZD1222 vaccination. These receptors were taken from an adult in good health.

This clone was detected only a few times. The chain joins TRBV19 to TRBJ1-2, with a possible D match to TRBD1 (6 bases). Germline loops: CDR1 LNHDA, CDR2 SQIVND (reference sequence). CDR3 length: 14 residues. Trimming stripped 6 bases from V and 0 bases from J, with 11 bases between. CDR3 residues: CASRVAGANYGYTF. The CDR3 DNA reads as TGTGCCAGTAGGGTGGCAGGGGCTAACTATGGCTACACCTTC.

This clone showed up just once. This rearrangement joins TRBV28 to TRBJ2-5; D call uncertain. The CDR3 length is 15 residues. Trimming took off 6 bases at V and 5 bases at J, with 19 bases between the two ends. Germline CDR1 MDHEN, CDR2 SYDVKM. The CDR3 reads CASSNLWEGMETQYF. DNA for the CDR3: TGTGCCAGCAGCAACTTATGGGAAGGTATGGAGACCCAGTACTTC.

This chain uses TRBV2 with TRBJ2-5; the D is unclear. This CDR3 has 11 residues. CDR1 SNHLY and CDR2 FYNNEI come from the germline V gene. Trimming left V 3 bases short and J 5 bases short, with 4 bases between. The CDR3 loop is CASSEGETQYF. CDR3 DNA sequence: TGTGCCAGCAGTGAGGGGGAGACCCAGTACTTC.

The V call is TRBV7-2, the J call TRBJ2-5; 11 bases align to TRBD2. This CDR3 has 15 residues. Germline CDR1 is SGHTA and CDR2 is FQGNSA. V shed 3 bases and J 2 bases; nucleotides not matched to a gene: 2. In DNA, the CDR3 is TGTGCCAGCAGCTTTTCTAGCGGGGGGCAAGAGACCCAGTACTTC. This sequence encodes CASSFSSGGQETQYF.

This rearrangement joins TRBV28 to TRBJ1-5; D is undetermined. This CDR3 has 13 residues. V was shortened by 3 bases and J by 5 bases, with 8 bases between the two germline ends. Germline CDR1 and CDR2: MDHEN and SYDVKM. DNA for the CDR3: TGTGCCAGCAGTTTTTCCGGGGATCAGCCCCAGCATTTT. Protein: CASSFSGDQPQHF.

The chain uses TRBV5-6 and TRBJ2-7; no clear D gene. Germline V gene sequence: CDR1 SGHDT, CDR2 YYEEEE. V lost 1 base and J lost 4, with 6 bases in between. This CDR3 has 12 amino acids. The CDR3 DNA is TGTGCCAGCAGCTTGTTTAAGTACGAGCAGTACTTC. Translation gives CASSLFKYEQYF.

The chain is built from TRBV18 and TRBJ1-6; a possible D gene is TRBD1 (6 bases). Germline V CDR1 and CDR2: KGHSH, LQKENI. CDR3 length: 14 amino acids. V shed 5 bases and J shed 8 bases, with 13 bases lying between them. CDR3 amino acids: CASSFQGNDSPLHF. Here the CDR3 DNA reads TGTGCCAGCTCATTCCAGGGGAACGATTCACCCCTCCACTTT. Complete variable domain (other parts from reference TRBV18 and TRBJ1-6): NAGVMQNPRHLVRRRGQEARLRCSPMKGHSHVYWYRQLPEEGLKFMVYLQKENIIDESGMPKERFSAEFPKEGPSILRIQQVVRGDSAAYFCASSFQGNDSPLHFGNGTRLTVT.

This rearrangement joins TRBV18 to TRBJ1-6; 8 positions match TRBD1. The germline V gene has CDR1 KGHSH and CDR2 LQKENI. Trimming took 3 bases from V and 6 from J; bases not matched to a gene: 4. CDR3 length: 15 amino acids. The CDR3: CASSPQGASNSPLHF. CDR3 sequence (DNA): TGTGCCAGCTCACCGCAGGGGGCGTCTAATTCACCCCTCCACTTT.

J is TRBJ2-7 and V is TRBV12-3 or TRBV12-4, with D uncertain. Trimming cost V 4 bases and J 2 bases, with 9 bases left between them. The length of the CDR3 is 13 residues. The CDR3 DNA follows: TGTGCCAGCAGTTCAGGTCCTCCCTACGAGCAGTACTTC. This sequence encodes CASSSGPPYEQYF.

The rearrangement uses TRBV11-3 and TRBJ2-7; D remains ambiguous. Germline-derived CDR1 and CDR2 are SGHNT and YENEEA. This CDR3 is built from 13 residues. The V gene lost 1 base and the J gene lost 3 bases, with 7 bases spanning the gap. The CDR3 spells CASSLGQSYEQYF. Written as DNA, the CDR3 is TGTGCCAGCAGCTTAGGGCAGAGCTACGAGCAGTACTTC.

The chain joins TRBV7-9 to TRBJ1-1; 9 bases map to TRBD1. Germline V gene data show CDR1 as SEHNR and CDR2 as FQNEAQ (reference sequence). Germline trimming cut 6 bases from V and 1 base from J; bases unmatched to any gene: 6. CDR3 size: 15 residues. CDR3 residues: CASRLGQGRNTEAFF. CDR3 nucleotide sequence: TGTGCCAGCAGACTCGGACAGGGGAGGAACACTGAAGCTTTCTTT.

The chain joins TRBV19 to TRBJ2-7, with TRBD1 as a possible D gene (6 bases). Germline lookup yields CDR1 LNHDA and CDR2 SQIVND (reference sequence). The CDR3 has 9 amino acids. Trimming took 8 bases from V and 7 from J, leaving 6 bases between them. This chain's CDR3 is CASGTEQYF. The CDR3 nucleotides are TGTGCCAGTGGGACAGAGCAGTACTTC.

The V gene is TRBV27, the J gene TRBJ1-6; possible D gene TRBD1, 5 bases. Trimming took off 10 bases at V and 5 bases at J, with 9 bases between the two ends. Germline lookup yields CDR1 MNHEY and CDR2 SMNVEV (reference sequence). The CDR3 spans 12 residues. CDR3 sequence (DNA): TGTGCCACCGGACACGATAATTCACCCCTCCACTTT. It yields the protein CATGHDNSPLHF.

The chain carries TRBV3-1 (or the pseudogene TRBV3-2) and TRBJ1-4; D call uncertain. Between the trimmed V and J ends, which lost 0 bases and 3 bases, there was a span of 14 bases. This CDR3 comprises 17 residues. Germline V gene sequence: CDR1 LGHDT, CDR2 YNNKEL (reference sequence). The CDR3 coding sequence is TGTGCCAGCAGCCAAGATTTTTTGTCGGATTCTAATGAAAAACTGTTTTTT. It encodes CASSQDFLSDSNEKLFF.

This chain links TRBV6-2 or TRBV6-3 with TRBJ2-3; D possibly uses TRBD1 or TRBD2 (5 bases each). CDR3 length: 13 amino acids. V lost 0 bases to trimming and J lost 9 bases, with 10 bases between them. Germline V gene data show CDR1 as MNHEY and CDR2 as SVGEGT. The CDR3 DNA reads TGTGCCAGCAGTTACTCGGCCGGGGACACGCAGTATTTT. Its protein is CASSYSAGDTQYF.

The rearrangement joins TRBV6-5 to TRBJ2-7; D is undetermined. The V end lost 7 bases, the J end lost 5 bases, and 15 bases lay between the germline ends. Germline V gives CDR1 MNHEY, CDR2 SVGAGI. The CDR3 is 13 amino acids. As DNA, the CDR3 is TGTGCCAGCACCCCCTATGGGGAAAACGAGCAGTACTTC. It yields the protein CASTPYGENEQYF.

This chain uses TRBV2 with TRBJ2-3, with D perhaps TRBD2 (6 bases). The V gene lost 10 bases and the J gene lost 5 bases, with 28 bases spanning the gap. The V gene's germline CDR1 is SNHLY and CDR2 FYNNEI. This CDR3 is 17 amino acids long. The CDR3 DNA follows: TGTGCCACCTCACCTGGGGCGGGACTCTGGGGGGAAGATACGCAGTATTTT. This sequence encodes CATSPGAGLWGEDTQYF.

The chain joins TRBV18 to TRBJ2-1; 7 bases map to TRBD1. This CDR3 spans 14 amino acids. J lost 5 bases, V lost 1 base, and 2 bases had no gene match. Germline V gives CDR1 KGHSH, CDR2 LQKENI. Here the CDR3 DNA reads TGTGCCAGCTCACCACGGACAGGAGACAATGAGCAGTTCTTC. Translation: CASSPRTGDNEQFF.

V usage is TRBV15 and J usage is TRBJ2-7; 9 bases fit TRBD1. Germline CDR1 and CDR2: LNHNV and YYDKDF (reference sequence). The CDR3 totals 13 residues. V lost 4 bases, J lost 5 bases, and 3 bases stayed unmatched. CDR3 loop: CATSNDRGDEQYF. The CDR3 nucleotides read TGTGCCACCAGCAACGACAGGGGGGACGAGCAGTACTTC. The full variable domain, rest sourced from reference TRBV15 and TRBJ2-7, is DAMVIQNPRYQVTQFGKPVTLSCSQTLNHNVMYWYQQKSSQAPKLLFHYYDKDFNNEADTPDNFQSRRPNTSFCFLDIRSPGLGDTAMYLCATSNDRGDEQYFGPGTRLTVT.

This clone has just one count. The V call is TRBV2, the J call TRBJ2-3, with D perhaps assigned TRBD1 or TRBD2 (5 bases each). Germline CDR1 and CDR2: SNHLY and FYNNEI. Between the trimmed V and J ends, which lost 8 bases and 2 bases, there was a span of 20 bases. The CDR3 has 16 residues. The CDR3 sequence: CASGQSPGGDTDTQYF. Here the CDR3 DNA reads TGTGCCAGCGGACAATCTCCAGGAGGCGACACAGATACGCAGTATTTT. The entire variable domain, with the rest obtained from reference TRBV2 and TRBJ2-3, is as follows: EPEVTQTPSHQVTQMGQEVILRCVPISNHLYFYWYRQILGQKVEFLVSFYNNEISEKSEIFDDQFSVERPDGSNFTLKIRSTKLEDSAMYFCASGQSPGGDTDTQYFGPGTRLTVL.

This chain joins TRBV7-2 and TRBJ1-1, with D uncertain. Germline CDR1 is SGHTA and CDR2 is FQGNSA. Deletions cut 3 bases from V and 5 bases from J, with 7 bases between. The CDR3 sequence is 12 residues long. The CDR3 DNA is TGTGCCAGCAGCTTGCCGATTACTGAAGCTTTCTTT. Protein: CASSLPITEAFF.

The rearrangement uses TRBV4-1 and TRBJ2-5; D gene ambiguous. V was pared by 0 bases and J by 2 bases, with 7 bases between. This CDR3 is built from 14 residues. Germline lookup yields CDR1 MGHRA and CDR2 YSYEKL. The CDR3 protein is CASSQDGFQETQYF. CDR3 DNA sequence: TGCGCCAGCAGCCAAGATGGATTTCAAGAGACCCAGTACTTC.

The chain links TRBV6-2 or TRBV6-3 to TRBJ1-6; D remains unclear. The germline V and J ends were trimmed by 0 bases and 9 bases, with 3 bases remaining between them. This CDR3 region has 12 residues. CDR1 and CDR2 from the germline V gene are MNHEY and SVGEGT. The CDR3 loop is CASSYSFSPLHF. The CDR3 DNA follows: TGTGCCAGCAGTTACTCGTTTTCACCCCTCCACTTT.